The clone carrying this T cell receptor (beta chain) was seen at least ten times. The target antigen is unknown. This CDR3 is 16 amino acids long. V was shortened by 11 bases and J by 0 bases, with 19 bases between the two germline ends. Per the germline V gene, CDR1 is ENHRY and CDR2 is SYGVKD. This specimen comes from a study of human T cells and chemical hapten exposure. Overall study: Each patient's scalp received weekly diphenylcyclopropenone throughout the approximately 24-week study. Per-sample TCR yields varied mainly from small pooled library volume differences.

Indicated time point: pre-sensitization, week 0. The treatment denotes: therapeutic diphenylcyclopropenone sensitization with weekly scalp DPC. Study results and limitations: Versus controls, significantly more large CDR3 similarity clusters arose from expanded TCRs.

MiXCR, run by TCRdb on the RACE reads, gives a single entry per CDR3 protein. The sample has 300,000 to 450,000 distinct CDR3 sequences, roughly 4.6% seen once. The chain links TRBV10-3 to TRBJ2-2; perhaps TRBD1 as D (7 bases). This TCR came from a woman aged 45-65 years with alopecia areata. Some clones in this sample may be carry-over from other donors' samples. The sequencing used whole blood, collected in connection with sensitization to the hapten diphenylcyclopropenone (DPC). The CDR3 DNA is TGTGCCGTTCCTCTAGACAGGGAGGCGAACACCGGGGAGCTGTTTTTT. This codes for CAVPLDREANTGELFF.